A selection of T cell receptor beta chains follows, all from one sample in a study of cytomegalovirus exposure and HLA in healthy donors. Only in-frame clones appear in the TCRdb table, and some are missing; sequencing was by immunoSEQ multiplex PCR. Among some 130,000 clones, around four fifths were seen once, and the ten largest hold under 1.5%. The sample was PBMCs. The receptors were gathered from a female donor in good health and CMV-seronegative. CDR3s include the opening cysteine and the closing phenylalanine or tryptophan. D genes are given only for firm matches. Some rows mark clone size as missing; the rest say once, few, many or name a class of expanded clone.

clone size: NA; V gene: TRBV4-3; J gene: TRBJ1-4; D gene: NA; CDR3 DNA: TGCGCCAGCAGCCAAGACGGGAGTCCAACTAATGAAAAACTGTTTTTT; CDR3 protein: CASSQDGSPTNEKLFF
clone size: once; V gene: TRBV9; J gene: TRBJ2-5; D gene: TRBD2; CDR3 DNA: TGTGCCAGCGGCGTAGGATCTTCGGGTAGCGGGAGGGCCGGCGAGACCCAGTACTTC; CDR3 protein: CASGVGSSGSGRAGETQYF
clone size: NA; V gene: TRBV27; J gene: TRBJ2-1; D gene: TRBD2; CDR3 DNA: TGTGCCAGCAGCCGACTAGCGGGAGGGCCCCACAATGAGCAGTTCTTC; CDR3 protein: CASSRLAGGPHNEQFF
clone size: NA; V gene: TRBV18; J gene: TRBJ2-1; D gene: NA; CDR3 DNA: TGTGCCAGCTCGTCCGGGGGCTACAATGAGCAGTTCTTC; CDR3 protein: CASSSGGYNEQFF
clone size: NA; V gene: TRBV6-1; J gene: TRBJ2-7; D gene: NA; CDR3 DNA: TGTGCCAGCAGTGAATTAATGTACGAGCAGTACTTC; CDR3 protein: CASSELMYEQYF
clone size: NA; V gene: TRBV14; J gene: TRBJ2-5; D gene: NA; CDR3 DNA: TGTGCCAGCAGCCAAGGTAGAAGTTCCCAAGAGACCCAGTACTTC; CDR3 protein: CASSQGRSSQETQYF
clone size: NA; V gene: TRBV30; J gene: TRBJ1-5; D gene: NA; CDR3 DNA: TGTGCCTGGAGTGTAGGGGGCAATCAGCCCCAGCATTTT; CDR3 protein: CAWSVGGNQPQHF
clone size: NA; V gene: TRBV28; J gene: TRBJ1-1; D gene: NA; CDR3 DNA: TGTGCCAGCAGTTCCTCACAGGGGAACACTGAAGCTTTCTTT; CDR3 protein: CASSSSQGNTEAFF
clone size: NA; V gene: TRBV5-1; J gene: TRBJ2-1; D gene: TRBD2; CDR3 DNA: TGCGCCAGCAGCAGACTAGCGGAGCTAAACAATGAGCAGTTCTTC; CDR3 protein: CASSRLAELNNEQFF
clone size: NA; V gene: TRBV10-3; J gene: TRBJ1-1; D gene: TRBD1; CDR3 DNA: TGTGCCATCAGTGATGGACAGGGAAGCCGCCCACCTTTCTTT; CDR3 protein: CAISDGQGSRPPFF
clone size: NA; V gene: TRBV7-2; J gene: TRBJ2-1; D gene: NA; CDR3 DNA: TGTGCCAGCAGCTTAGCGCCATCGGGTAGCTACGCCCCTGAGCAGTTCTTC; CDR3 protein: CASSLAPSGSYAPEQFF
clone size: once; V gene: TRBV28; J gene: TRBJ2-7; D gene: TRBD2; CDR3 DNA: TGTGCCAGCAGTTTTCAATCGGCTAGCGGGAACTACGAGCAGTACTTC; CDR3 protein: CASSFQSASGNYEQYF
clone size: NA; V gene: TRBV4-1; J gene: TRBJ2-5; D gene: NA; CDR3 DNA: TGCGCCAGCAGCCAAGATGGACTTAGAAGGAGTAGCGGCCCTTACCAAGAGACCCAGTACTTC; CDR3 protein: CASSQDGLRRSSGPYQETQYF
clone size: NA; V gene: TRBV18; J gene: TRBJ1-2; D gene: TRBD1; CDR3 DNA: TGTGCCAGCTCACCGGACAGGGACGGCTACACCTTC; CDR3 protein: CASSPDRDGYTF
clone size: NA; V gene: TRBV30; J gene: TRBJ2-5; D gene: TRBD2; CDR3 DNA: TGTGCCTGGAGTGTACTAGCGGGACGAGGCGAGACCCAGTACTTC; CDR3 protein: CAWSVLAGRGETQYF
clone size: NA; V gene: TRBV6-6; J gene: TRBJ2-7; D gene: TRBD1; CDR3 DNA: TGTGCCAGCAGAATGACAGGGGGCTCCTACGAGCAGTACTTC; CDR3 protein: CASRMTGGSYEQYF
clone size: NA; V gene: TRBV29-1; J gene: TRBJ2-7; D gene: NA; CDR3 DNA: TGCAGCGTTGAAGGAGGAGATCCCTACGAGCAGTACTTC; CDR3 protein: CSVEGGDPYEQYF
clone size: NA; V gene: TRBV7-9; J gene: TRBJ2-1; D gene: TRBD2; CDR3 DNA: TGTGCCAGTAAAGGACTAGCGGGAGAGGATGAGCAGTTCTTC; CDR3 protein: CASKGLAGEDEQFF
clone size: NA; V gene: TRBV9; J gene: TRBJ2-3; D gene: NA; CDR3 DNA: TGTGCCAGCAGCGTAGATGGGAGCACCACAGATACGCAGTATTTT; CDR3 protein: CASSVDGSTTDTQYF
clone size: NA; V gene: TRBV6-5; J gene: TRBJ2-7; D gene: NA; CDR3 DNA: TGTGCCAGCAGTTACGCCGACAGAACCCTCTACGAGCAGTACTTC; CDR3 protein: CASSYADRTLYEQYF
clone size: few; V gene: TRBV5-1; J gene: TRBJ1-5; D gene: NA; CDR3 DNA: TGCGCCAGCAGCCTGGACAGTCCCAATCAGCCCCAGCATTTT; CDR3 protein: CASSLDSPNQPQHF
clone size: NA; V gene: TRBV18; J gene: TRBJ2-7; D gene: TRBD1; CDR3 DNA: TGTGCCAGCTCACCAGCCGGGACAGGGCGATACGAGCAGTACTTC; CDR3 protein: CASSPAGTGRYEQYF
clone size: few; V gene: TRBV9; J gene: TRBJ2-7; D gene: TRBD2; CDR3 DNA: TGTGCCAGCAGCCTAGGGCCCCTAGCGGGCTACGAGCAGTACTTC; CDR3 protein: CASSLGPLAGYEQYF
clone size: NA; V gene: TRBV6-5; J gene: TRBJ2-7; D gene: NA; CDR3 DNA: TGTGCCAGCAGCCAACAGGGCTACAGCTCCTACGAGCAGTACTTC; CDR3 protein: CASSQQGYSSYEQYF
clone size: NA; V gene: TRBV28; J gene: TRBJ2-5; D gene: NA; CDR3 DNA: TGTGCCAGCAGCCCGGCGGGGGCCCAAGAGACCCAGTACTTC; CDR3 protein: CASSPAGAQETQYF
clone size: NA; V gene: TRBV2; J gene: TRBJ2-7; D gene: TRBD2; CDR3 DNA: TGTGCCAGCAGGGTAGCGGGAGTGCGCTACGAGCAGTACTTC; CDR3 protein: CASRVAGVRYEQYF
clone size: NA; V gene: TRBV28; J gene: TRBJ1-1; D gene: NA; CDR3 DNA: TGTGCCAGCAGTAAACAGCAGAACACTGAAGCTTTCTTT; CDR3 protein: CASSKQQNTEAFF
clone size: NA; V gene: TRBV4-3; J gene: TRBJ2-2; D gene: NA; CDR3 DNA: TGCGCCAGCAGCCAAGATGAGGTGGCCGGGGTGGCCGGGGAGCTGTTTTTT; CDR3 protein: CASSQDEVAGVAGELFF
clone size: NA; V gene: TRBV5-6; J gene: TRBJ1-5; D gene: NA; CDR3 DNA: TGTGCCAGCAGCTTGGGGGGCTATGGCAATCAGCCCCAGCATTTT; CDR3 protein: CASSLGGYGNQPQHF
clone size: NA; V gene: TRBV10-1; J gene: TRBJ2-2; D gene: NA; CDR3 DNA: TGCGCCAGCAGTGAACTAATCACCCCCGGGGAGCTGTTTTTT; CDR3 protein: CASSELITPGELFF
clone size: NA; V gene: TRBV11-3; J gene: TRBJ2-1; D gene: TRBD2; CDR3 DNA: TGTGCCAGCAAGGAGCGGGAGGGCCATGAGCAGTTCTTC; CDR3 protein: CASKEREGHEQFF
clone size: few; V gene: TRBV12-5; J gene: TRBJ2-5; D gene: TRBD1; CDR3 DNA: TGTGCTAGTGGTTTGGTACGGGACGGAACGACAGGGCCCGTCCAAGAGACCCAGTACTTC; CDR3 protein: CASGLVRDGTTGPVQETQYF
clone size: NA; V gene: TRBV2; J gene: TRBJ2-7; D gene: TRBD1; CDR3 DNA: TGTGCCAGCAACCCCCGGACAGGGGGCGGGGAGCAGTACTTC; CDR3 protein: CASNPRTGGGEQYF
clone size: NA; V gene: TRBV29-1; J gene: TRBJ2-3; D gene: NA; CDR3 DNA: TGCAGCGTTGGGGGGCACACAGATACGCAGTATTTT; CDR3 protein: CSVGGHTDTQYF
clone size: NA; V gene: TRBV5-4; J gene: TRBJ1-1; D gene: NA; CDR3 DNA: TGTGCCAGCAGCTTGACAGGAACGAACACTGAAGCTTTCTTT; CDR3 protein: CASSLTGTNTEAFF
clone size: NA; V gene: TRBV18; J gene: TRBJ1-5; D gene: NA; CDR3 DNA: TGTGCCAGCTCGTCGGACGGACTCAATCAGCCCCAGCATTTT; CDR3 protein: CASSSDGLNQPQHF
clone size: once; V gene: TRBV5-5; J gene: TRBJ1-1; D gene: TRBD1; CDR3 DNA: TGTGCCAGCAGCACCAGGACAGGGAACTTGAACACTGAAGCTTTCTTT; CDR3 protein: CASSTRTGNLNTEAFF
clone size: NA; V gene: TRBV4-3; J gene: TRBJ1-4; D gene: NA; CDR3 DNA: TGCGCCAGCAGCCAACGGACAGCCTCTAATGAAAAACTGTTTTTT; CDR3 protein: CASSQRTASNEKLFF
clone size: NA; V gene: TRBV4-3; J gene: TRBJ1-2; D gene: NA; CDR3 DNA: TGCGCCAGCAGCCACCAGGCCAGTTCATATTCTGGCTACACCTTC; CDR3 protein: CASSHQASSYSGYTF
clone size: NA; V gene: TRBV2; J gene: TRBJ1-2; D gene: NA; CDR3 DNA: TGTGCCAGCAGTGAACAGGGGTCTAACTATGGCTACACCTTC; CDR3 protein: CASSEQGSNYGYTF
clone size: few; V gene: TRBV6-4; J gene: TRBJ2-3; D gene: NA; CDR3 DNA: TGTGCCAGCAGTGATCGGGGGAGCACAGATACGCAGTATTTT; CDR3 protein: CASSDRGSTDTQYF
clone size: NA; V gene: TRBV7-2; J gene: TRBJ2-7; D gene: TRBD2; CDR3 DNA: TGTGCCAGCAGCCCCCGGGGCGGGAGTCGATACGAGCAGTACTTC; CDR3 protein: CASSPRGGSRYEQYF
clone size: NA; V gene: TRBV21-1; J gene: TRBJ2-5; D gene: NA; CDR3 DNA: TGTGCCAGCAGCAAAGCCGCTTCTCCGGGACAGGGGGCTTCTTCAGAGACCCAGTACTTC; CDR3 protein: CASSKAASPGQGASSETQYF
clone size: NA; V gene: TRBV28; J gene: TRBJ2-1; D gene: NA; CDR3 DNA: TGTGCCAGCAGTTTACCCCCCCTCCCTGAGCAGTTCTTC; CDR3 protein: CASSLPPLPEQFF
clone size: few; V gene: TRBV18; J gene: TRBJ1-1; D gene: TRBD1; CDR3 DNA: TGTGCCAGCTCACCCGACAGGGTTGGCACTGAAGCTTTCTTT; CDR3 protein: CASSPDRVGTEAFF
clone size: NA; V gene: TRBV27; J gene: TRBJ1-2; D gene: TRBD1; CDR3 DNA: TGTGCCAGCAGTCCACAGGGGTATTGGGGCTACACCTTC; CDR3 protein: CASSPQGYWGYTF